This T cell receptor beta chain was recorded in a study of blood T cell repertoires in COVID-19. About the study: From T cells, B-cell-depleted T cells, or PBMCs came the material, which was cDNA or gDNA.

Recruits, aged roughly 18 to 89 years, lived in around 24 US areas. Participants' own reports of clinical history determined their cohort assignment. Donors in Cohort 3 who had recovered were those with two negative PCRs, healthcare professional clearance, or resolution of their symptoms. TCRdb keeps only in-frame clones here, not all; method: immunoSEQ multiplex PCR. Of about 380,000 clones in the sample, roughly 91% were seen once. The specimen sequenced was PBMCs or T cells enriched from blood (not recorded which). This receptor was obtained from a woman aged 18-35 years who had recovered from COVID-19.

The DNA of the CDR3 is TGTGCGGGATCCGGGGGTTTGCATGAAAAACTGTTTTTT. It specifies CAGSGGLHEKLFF. V and J are TRBV24-1 and TRBJ1-4, with a tentative D call TRBD1 (5 bases). The germline gives CDR1 KGHDR, CDR2 SFDVKD. CDR3 length: 13 amino acids.